This paragraph covers one T cell receptor beta chain sequence. What it binds is not known. This sample was taken from a study of OX40 agonist ivuxolimab in advanced cancers. Study-wide results and caveats: Clonal expansion from baseline to week 6 occurred in both CD4+ and CD8+ T cells. Compared with CD4+, CD8+ T cells on average had more expanded clones.

Germline V CDR1 and CDR2: SGHAT, FQNNGV. The CDR3 contains 13 residues. V lost 5 bases and J lost 4, with 8 bases in between. This table comes from immunoSEQ multiplex PCR, and its TCRdb copy is limited to in-frame clones, with some not included. The sample lists 70,000 to 90,000 clones; about nine tenths were seen once. Material: CD4+ or CD8+ T cells sorted from blood, obtained in a trial of the OX40 agonist ivuxolimab. The TCR comes from an adult with an advanced solid tumor such as melanoma, head and neck, liver or kidney cancer. The chain recombines TRBV11-2 with TRBJ2-2; D unclear. The chain's CDR3 is CASSRVGTGELFF. The CDR3 nucleotides read TGTGCCAGCAGCCGGGTGGGCACCGGGGAGCTGTTTTTT.